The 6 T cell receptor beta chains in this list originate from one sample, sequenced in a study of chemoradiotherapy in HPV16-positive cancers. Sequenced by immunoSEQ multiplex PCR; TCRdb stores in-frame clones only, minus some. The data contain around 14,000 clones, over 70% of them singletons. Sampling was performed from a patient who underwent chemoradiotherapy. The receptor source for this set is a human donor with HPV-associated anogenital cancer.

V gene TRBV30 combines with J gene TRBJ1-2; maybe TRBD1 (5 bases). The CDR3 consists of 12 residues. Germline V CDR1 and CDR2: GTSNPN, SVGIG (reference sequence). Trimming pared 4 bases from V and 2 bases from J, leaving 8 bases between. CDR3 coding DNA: TGTGCCTGGAAGGGGCAGAACTATGGCTACACCTTC. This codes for CAWKGQNYGYTF.

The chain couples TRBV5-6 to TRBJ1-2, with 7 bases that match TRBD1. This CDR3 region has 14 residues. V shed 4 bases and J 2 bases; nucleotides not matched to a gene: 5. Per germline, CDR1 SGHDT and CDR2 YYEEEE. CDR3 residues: CASSLTGNNYGYTF. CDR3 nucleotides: TGTGCCAGCAGCCTGACAGGGAACAACTATGGCTACACCTTC.

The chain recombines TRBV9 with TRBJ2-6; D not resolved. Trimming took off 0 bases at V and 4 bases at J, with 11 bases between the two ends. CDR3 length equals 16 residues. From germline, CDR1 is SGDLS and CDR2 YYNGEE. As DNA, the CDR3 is TGTGCCAGCAGCGTAGATGGCCGCCGCGGGGCCAACGTCCTGACTTTC. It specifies CASSVDGRRGANVLTF.

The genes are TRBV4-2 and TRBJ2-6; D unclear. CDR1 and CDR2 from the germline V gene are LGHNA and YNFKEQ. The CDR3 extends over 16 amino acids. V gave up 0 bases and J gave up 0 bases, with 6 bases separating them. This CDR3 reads CASSQDSSSGANVLTF. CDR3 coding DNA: TGTGCCAGCAGCCAAGATTCGAGCTCTGGGGCCAACGTCCTGACTTTC.

CDR3 nucleotides: TGTGCCAGCAGCCCGGGGGAGGGACAGGGCCGGCCTGAAGCTTTCTTT. Protein sequence: CASSPGEGQGRPEAFF. The chain joins TRBV11-1 to TRBJ1-1, with 9 bases fitting TRBD1. The J segment lost 6 bases and the V segment lost 5 bases, leaving 13 bases of the junction unmatched. The CDR3 runs 16 residues. From germline, CDR1 is SGHAT and CDR2 FQDESV (reference sequence).

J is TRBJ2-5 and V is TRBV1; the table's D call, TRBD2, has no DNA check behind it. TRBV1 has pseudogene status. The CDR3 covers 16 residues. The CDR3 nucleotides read TGCACCAGCAGCCAAGATCTCACCCTGGACTGGGGGACCCAGTACTTC. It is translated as CTSSQDLTLDWGTQYF.